The source of this T cell receptor beta chain is a study of Ad26.COV2.S vaccination and SARS-CoV-2 variants. Treatment described: roughly 20 received Ad26.COV2.S at low or high dose, single or two shots; 5 received placebo; per-sample allocation not given. Following the first vaccine or placebo injection, samples were taken on day 63. CDR3 length equals 15 residues. Between the trimmed V and J ends, which lost 3 bases and 2 bases, there was a span of 11 bases. Germline V gives CDR1 LNHNV, CDR2 YYDKDF (reference sequence). Method: immunoSEQ multiplex PCR; TCRdb's copy keeps in-frame clones and lacks some. The repertoire includes under 250,000 clones, around 88% of them detected once, and about 2.8% sits in the top ten. Study outcomes and limitations: Non-spike TCR breadth did not differ much between vaccine and placebo recipients.

Concerning this clone: Antigen specificity is unknown.

The sequences come from peripheral blood, collected in a trial of Ad26.COV2.S vaccine versus placebo. This TCR was sampled from a person aged 18-65 years who received the Ad26.COV2.S COVID-19 vaccine or a placebo. The rearrangement uses TRBV15 and TRBJ2-1; D possibly uses TRBD1 or TRBD2 (5 bases each). For the CDR3, the DNA is TGTGCCACCAGCAGGGGGACGGACCCCTACAATGAGCAGTTCTTC. It codes for CATSRGTDPYNEQFF. The full variable domain, its missing parts supplied by reference TRBV15 and TRBJ2-1, is DAMVIQNPRYQVTQFGKPVTLSCSQTLNHNVMYWYQQKSSQAPKLLFHYYDKDFNNEADTPDNFQSRRPNTSFCFLDIRSPGLGDTAMYLCATSRGTDPYNEQFFGPGTRLTVL.